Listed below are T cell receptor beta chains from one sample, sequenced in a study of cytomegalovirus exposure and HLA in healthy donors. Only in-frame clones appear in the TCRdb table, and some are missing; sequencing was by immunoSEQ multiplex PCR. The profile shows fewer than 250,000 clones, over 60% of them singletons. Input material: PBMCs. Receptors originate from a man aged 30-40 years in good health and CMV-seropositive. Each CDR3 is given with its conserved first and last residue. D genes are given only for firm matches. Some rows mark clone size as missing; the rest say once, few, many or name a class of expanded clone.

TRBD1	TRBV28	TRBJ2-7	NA	CASSLSPGQGYEQYF	TGTGCCAGCAGTTTAAGTCCGGGACAGGGGTACGAGCAGTACTTC
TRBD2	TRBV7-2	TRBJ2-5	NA	CASSLIALAGPETQYF	TGTGCCAGCAGCTTAATCGCCCTAGCGGGGCCGGAGACCCAGTACTTC
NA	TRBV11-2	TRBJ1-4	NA	CASSLGGGITNEKLFF	TGTGCCAGCAGCTTAGGGGGAGGGATAACTAATGAAAAACTGTTTTTT
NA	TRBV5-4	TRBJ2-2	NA	CASSPVAGSGELFF	TGTGCCAGCAGTCCGGTGGCCGGGTCCGGGGAGCTGTTTTTT
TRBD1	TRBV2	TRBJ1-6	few	CASSSGTGGSPLHF	TGTGCCAGCAGCTCCGGGACAGGGGGTTCACCCCTCCACTTT
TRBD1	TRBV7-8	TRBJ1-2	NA	CASSSGQLYGYTF	TGTGCCAGCAGCTCGGGACAGCTCTATGGCTACACCTTC
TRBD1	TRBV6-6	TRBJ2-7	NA	CASSYFFGDSGEQYF	TGTGCCAGCAGTTACTTTTTTGGGGACAGCGGCGAGCAGTACTTC
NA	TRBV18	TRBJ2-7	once	CASSPRDNRYEQYF	TGTGCCAGCTCACCAAGGGACAATCGCTACGAGCAGTACTTC
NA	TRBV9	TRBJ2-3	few	CASSVAPDRPEYTQYF	TGTGCCAGCAGCGTAGCACCAGACAGGCCGGAATACACGCAGTATTTT
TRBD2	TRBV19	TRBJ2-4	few	CASSPTGTRTTKNIQYF	TGTGCCAGTAGTCCCACCGGGACTAGAACGACCAAAAACATTCAGTACTTC
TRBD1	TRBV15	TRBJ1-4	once	CATSTRTGENEKLFF	TGTGCCACCAGCACCCGGACAGGGGAGAATGAAAAACTGTTTTTT
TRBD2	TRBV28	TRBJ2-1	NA	CASSFRGLAGVGVYNEQFF	TGTGCCAGCAGTTTCCGGGGACTAGCAGGGGTGGGGGTATACAATGAGCAGTTCTTC
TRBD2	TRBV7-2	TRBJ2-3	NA	CASSPGGLAGGGGTQYF	TGTGCCAGCAGCCCCGGGGGGCTAGCGGGGGGCGGGGGTACGCAGTATTTT
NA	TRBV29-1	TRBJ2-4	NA	CSVGGEAGRDIQYF	TGCAGCGTGGGGGGCGAAGCGGGGAGGGACATTCAGTACTTC
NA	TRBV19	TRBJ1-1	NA	CASSIGNLNTEAFF	TGTGCCAGTAGTATCGGGAACTTGAACACTGAAGCTTTCTTT
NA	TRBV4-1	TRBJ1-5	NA	CASSQDGTTNQPQHF	TGCGCCAGCAGCCAAGATGGGACAACGAATCAGCCCCAGCATTTT
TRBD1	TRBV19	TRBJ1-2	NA	CATLGQLSNYGYTF	TGTGCCACCTTGGGACAGTTATCTAACTATGGCTACACCTTC
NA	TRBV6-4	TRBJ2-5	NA	CASRLPEGGGEETQYF	TGTGCCAGCAGGCTACCTGAGGGAGGGGGAGAAGAGACCCAGTACTTC
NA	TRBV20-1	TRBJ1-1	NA	CSGGVEAFF	TGCAGCGGGGGGGTCGAAGCTTTCTTT
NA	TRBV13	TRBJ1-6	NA	CASSLSSWAPNSPLHF	TGTGCCAGCAGCTTATCCTCGTGGGCCCCCAATTCACCCCTCCACTTT
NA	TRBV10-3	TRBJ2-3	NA	CAISRTADTQYF	TGTGCCATCAGCCGGACAGCAGATACGCAGTATTTT
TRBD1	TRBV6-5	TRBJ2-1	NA	CASSYGDRVNNEQFF	TGTGCCAGCAGTTACGGGGACAGGGTGAACAATGAGCAGTTCTTC
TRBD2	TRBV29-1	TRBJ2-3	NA	CSVGGPGLADTDTQYF	TGCAGCGTGGGGGGACCGGGACTAGCGGACACAGATACGCAGTATTTT
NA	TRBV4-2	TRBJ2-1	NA	CARALLTYSYNEQFF	TGTGCCAGAGCTTTACTAACCTACTCCTACAATGAGCAGTTCTTC
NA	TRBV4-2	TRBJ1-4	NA	CASSQDSGREDEKLFF	TGTGCCAGCAGCCAAGATTCGGGCAGGGAGGATGAAAAACTGTTTTTT
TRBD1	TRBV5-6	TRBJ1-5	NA	CASSWYRGEKDQPQHF	TGTGCCAGCAGCTGGTACAGGGGGGAGAAGGATCAGCCCCAGCATTTT
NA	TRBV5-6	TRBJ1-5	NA	CASSLAAGVGQPQHF	TGTGCCAGCAGCTTGGCGGCGGGGGTGGGCCAGCCCCAGCATTTT
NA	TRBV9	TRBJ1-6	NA	CASSSRTPAAPLHF	TGTGCCAGCAGCTCCCGAACACCGGCGGCACCCCTCCACTTT
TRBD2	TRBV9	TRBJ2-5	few	CASSLASGRQETQYF	TGTGCCAGCAGCTTGGCTAGCGGGAGACAAGAGACCCAGTACTTC
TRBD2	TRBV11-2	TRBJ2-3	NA	CASSPGTSMIDTQYF	TGTGCCAGCAGCCCCGGGACTAGCATGATAGATACGCAGTATTTT
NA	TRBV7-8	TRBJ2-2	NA	CASSLLAATNTGELFF	TGTGCCAGCAGCTTATTAGCCGCTACGAACACCGGGGAGCTGTTTTTT
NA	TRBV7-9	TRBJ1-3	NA	CASNPRTGNTIYF	TGTGCCAGCAACCCTAGGACTGGAAACACCATATATTTT
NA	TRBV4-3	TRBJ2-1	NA	CASSRQGLYNEQFF	TGCGCCAGCAGCCGACAGGGACTTTACAATGAGCAGTTCTTC
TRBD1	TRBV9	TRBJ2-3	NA	CASSPRQGVMTDTQYF	TGTGCCAGCAGCCCACGACAGGGGGTGATGACAGATACGCAGTATTTT
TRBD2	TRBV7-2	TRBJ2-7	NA	CASSLDLAGALSAEQYF	TGTGCCAGCAGCTTAGATCTAGCGGGGGCCCTATCTGCGGAGCAGTACTTC
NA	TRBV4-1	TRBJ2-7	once	CASSQDEGAREQYF	TGCGCCAGCAGCCAAGACGAAGGGGCTCGGGAGCAGTACTTC
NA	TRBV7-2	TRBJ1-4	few	CASSSGSRVEYEKLFF	TGTGCCAGCAGCTCGGGCAGCAGGGTCGAGTATGAAAAACTGTTTTTT
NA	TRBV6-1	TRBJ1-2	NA	CASLGGAPYYGYTF	TGCGCCAGCCTAGGGGGGGCTCCTTATTATGGCTACACCTTC
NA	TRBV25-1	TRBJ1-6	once	CASSGQYNSPLHF	TGTGCCAGCAGTGGACAGTATAATTCACCCCTCCACTTT
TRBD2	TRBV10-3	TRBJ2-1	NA	CAISELAGGGEQFF	TGTGCCATCAGTGAGCTAGCGGGGGGGGGTGAGCAGTTCTTC
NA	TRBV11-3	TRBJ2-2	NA	CASSFGHRGELFF	TGTGCCAGCAGCTTCGGACATCGCGGGGAGCTGTTTTTT
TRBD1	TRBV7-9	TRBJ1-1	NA	CASSLVRPRGPNTEAFF	TGTGCCAGCAGCTTAGTTCGTCCCAGGGGGCCTAACACTGAAGCTTTCTTT
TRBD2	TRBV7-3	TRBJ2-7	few	CASSSGLAGVDEQYF	TGTGCCAGCAGCTCGGGACTAGCGGGAGTCGACGAGCAGTACTTC
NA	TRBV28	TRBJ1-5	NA	CASSDRNWGNQPQHF	TGTGCCAGCAGTGACAGGAACTGGGGCAATCAGCCCCAGCATTTT
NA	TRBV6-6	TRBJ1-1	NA	CASSYLRGNTEAFF	TGTGCCAGCAGTTACCTCAGGGGGAACACTGAAGCTTTCTTT
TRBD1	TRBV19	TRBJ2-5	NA	CASSMGDRAETQYF	TGTGCCAGTAGTATGGGAGACAGGGCGGAGACCCAGTACTTC
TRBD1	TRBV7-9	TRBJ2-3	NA	CASSRIPHRGRRTDTQYF	TGTGCCAGCAGCCGAATCCCTCACAGGGGGCGACGAACAGATACGCAGTATTTT
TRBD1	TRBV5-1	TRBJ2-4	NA	CASSLGTGGENIQYF	TGCGCCAGCAGCCTCGGGACAGGGGGTGAAAACATTCAGTACTTC